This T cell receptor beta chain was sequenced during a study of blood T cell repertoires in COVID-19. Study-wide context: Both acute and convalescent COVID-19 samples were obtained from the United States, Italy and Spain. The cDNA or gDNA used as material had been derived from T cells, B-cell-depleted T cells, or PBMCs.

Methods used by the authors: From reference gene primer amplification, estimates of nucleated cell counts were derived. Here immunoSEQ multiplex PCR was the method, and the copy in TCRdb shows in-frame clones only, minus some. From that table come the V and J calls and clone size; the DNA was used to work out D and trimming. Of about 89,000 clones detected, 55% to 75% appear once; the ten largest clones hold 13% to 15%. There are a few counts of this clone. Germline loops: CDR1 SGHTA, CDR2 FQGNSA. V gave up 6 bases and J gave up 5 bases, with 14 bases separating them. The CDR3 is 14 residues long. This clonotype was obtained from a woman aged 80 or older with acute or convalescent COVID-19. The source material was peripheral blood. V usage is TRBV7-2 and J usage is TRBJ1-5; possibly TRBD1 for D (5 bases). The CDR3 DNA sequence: TGTGCCAGCAGTCAAGGCGGGGGAGATCAGCCCCAGCATTTT. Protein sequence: CASSQGGGDQPQHF.